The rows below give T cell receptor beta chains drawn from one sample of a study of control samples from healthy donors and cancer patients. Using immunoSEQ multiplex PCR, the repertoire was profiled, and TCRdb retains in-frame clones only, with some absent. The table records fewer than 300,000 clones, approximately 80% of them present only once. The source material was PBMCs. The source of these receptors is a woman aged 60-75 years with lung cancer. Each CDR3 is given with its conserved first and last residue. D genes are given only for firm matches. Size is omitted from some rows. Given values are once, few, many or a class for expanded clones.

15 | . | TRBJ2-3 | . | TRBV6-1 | TGTGCCAGCAGTGAATCACACAGGGACACAGATACGCAGTATTTT | CASSESHRDTDTQYF
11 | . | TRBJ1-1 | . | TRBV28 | TGTGCCAGCAGTTTGAGGTCTGGAGCTTTCTTT | CASSLRSGAFF
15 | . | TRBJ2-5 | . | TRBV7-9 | TGTGCCAGCAGCTTAGGCGTAGGGGGTGGAGAGACCCAGTACTTC | CASSLGVGGGETQYF
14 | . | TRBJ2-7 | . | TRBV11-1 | TGTGCCAGCAAAGAGACCGTTCCCTCCTACGAGCAGTACTTC | CASKETVPSYEQYF
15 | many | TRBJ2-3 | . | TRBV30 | TGTGCCTGGAGTGTATCGGCAGGGAGCACAGATACGCAGTATTTT | CAWSVSAGSTDTQYF
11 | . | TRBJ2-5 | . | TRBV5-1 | TGCGCCAGCAGCCGACAAGAGACCCAGTACTTC | CASSRQETQYF
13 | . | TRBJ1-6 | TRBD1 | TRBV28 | TGTGCCAGCAGTTTATTCCAGGGGGGCACCCTCCACTTT | CASSLFQGGTLHF
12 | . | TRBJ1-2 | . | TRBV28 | TGTGCCAGCAGTTTTAAGGGCTATGGCTACACCTTC | CASSFKGYGYTF
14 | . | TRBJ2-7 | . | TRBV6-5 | TGTGCCAGCGGGATCGGGGGGCCTACCTACGAGCAGTACTTC | CASGIGGPTYEQYF
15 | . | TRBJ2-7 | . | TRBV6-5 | TGTGCCAGCAGTTACTCACGGGGAAAGGGCTACGAGCAGTACTTC | CASSYSRGKGYEQYF
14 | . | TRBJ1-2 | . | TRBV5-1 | TGCGCCAGCAGCGGGGGACTGGCTAACTATGGCTACACCTTC | CASSGGLANYGYTF